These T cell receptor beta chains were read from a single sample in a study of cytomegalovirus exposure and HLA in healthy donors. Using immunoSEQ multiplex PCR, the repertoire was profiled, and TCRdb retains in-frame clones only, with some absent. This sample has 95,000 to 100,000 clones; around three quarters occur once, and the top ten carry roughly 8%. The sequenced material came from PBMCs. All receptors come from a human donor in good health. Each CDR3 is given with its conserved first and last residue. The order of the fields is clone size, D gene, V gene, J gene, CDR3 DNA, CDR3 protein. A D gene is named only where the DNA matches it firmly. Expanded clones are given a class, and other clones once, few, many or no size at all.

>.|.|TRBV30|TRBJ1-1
TGTGCCTGGAGTGGAGAGATCTATGGTGAAGCTTTCTTT
CAWSGEIYGEAFF
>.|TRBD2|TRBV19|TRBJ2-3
TGTGCCAGTAGGAGCGGGGGGGCCATAGATACGCAGTATTTT
CASRSGGAIDTQYF
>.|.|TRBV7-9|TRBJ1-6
TGTGCCAGCAGCTTAGGGACAACGGACAGCTCACCCCTCCACTTT
CASSLGTTDSSPLHF
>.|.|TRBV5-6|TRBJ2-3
TGTGCCAGCAGCCCGGGAGTGATGCCAGATACGCAGTATTTT
CASSPGVMPDTQYF
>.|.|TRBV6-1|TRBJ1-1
TGTGCCAGCACCCCGGGAGGGGCGAGGACTGAAGCTTTCTTT
CASTPGGARTEAFF
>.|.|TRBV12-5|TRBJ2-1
TGTGCTAGTGGTTTTTTAGTAGTCAACAATGAGCAGTTCTTC
CASGFLVVNNEQFF
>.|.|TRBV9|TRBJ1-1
TGTGCCAGCAGCGGGCTCGGACAGAAGAATATGAACACTGAAGCTTTCTTT
CASSGLGQKNMNTEAFF
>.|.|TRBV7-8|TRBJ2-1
TGTGCCAGCAGCTTACGTCCGGCTAGCTCCTACAATGAGCAGTTCTTC
CASSLRPASSYNEQFF
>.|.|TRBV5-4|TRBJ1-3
TGTGCCAGCAGCACGACAAGGGGCGCGGACACCATATATTTT
CASSTTRGADTIYF
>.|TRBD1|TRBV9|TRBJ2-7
TGTGCCAGCTCCACCGGGACAGGGCGCGGCGAGCAGTACTTC
CASSTGTGRGEQYF
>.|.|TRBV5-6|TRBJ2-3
TGTGCCAGCAGCTTTCAAGATACGCAGTATTTT
CASSFQDTQYF
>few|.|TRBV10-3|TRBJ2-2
TGTGCCATCAGTGAATACAGTGCCGGGGAGCTGTTTTTT
CAISEYSAGELFF
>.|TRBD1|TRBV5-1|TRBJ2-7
TGCGCCAGCAGAGTTGGGACAGGGCCTGCCTACGAGCAGTACTTC
CASRVGTGPAYEQYF
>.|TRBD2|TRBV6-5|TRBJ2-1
TGTGCCAGCAGTTCGGGACTACACTCCTACAATGAGCAGTTCTTC
CASSSGLHSYNEQFF
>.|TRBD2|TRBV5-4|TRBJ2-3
TGTGCCAGCAGCTACCCCAGGGCGGGGGGGACAGATACGCAGTATTTT
CASSYPRAGGTDTQYF
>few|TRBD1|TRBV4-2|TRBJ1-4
TGTGCCAGCAGCCAAGAGACAGGGTACGAAAAACTGTTTTTT
CASSQETGYEKLFF
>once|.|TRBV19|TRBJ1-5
TGTGCCAGTAGTATATCCAGAAATAGCAATCAGCCCCAGCATTTT
CASSISRNSNQPQHF
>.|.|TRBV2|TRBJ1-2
TGTGCCAGCAGCCAACGACAGACTGTCCAAGCTAACTATGGCTACACCTTC
CASSQRQTVQANYGYTF
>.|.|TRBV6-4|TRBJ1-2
TGTGCCAGCAGTTCGGCGGGAAACTATGGCTACACCTTC
CASSSAGNYGYTF
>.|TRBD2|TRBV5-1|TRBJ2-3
TGCGCCAGCAGCCCTGGAAACCTCCTAGCGGGTGCAGATACGCAGTATTTT
CASSPGNLLAGADTQYF
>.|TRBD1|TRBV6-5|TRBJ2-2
TGTGCCAGCAGTCGACAGGGTACCGGGGAGCTGTTTTTT
CASSRQGTGELFF
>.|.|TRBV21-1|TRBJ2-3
TGTGCCAGCAGCACCAACCAGATCAGGGGGCTAGATACGCAGTATTTT
CASSTNQIRGLDTQYF
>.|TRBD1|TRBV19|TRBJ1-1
TGTGCCAGTAGCATCCAGGGACAGATGAACACTGAAGCTTTCTTT
CASSIQGQMNTEAFF
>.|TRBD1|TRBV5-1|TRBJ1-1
TGCGCCAGCAGAGGGTTAAACCCGGGACAGGGGTTTAACACTGAAGCTTTCTTT
CASRGLNPGQGFNTEAFF
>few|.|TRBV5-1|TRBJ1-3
TGCGCCAGCAGCCCTGGGGACACTGGAAACACCATATATTTT
CASSPGDTGNTIYF
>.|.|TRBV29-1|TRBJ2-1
TGCAGCGTTTACACAGGGTATGGTGAGCAGTTCTTC
CSVYTGYGEQFF
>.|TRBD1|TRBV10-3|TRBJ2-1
TGTGCCATCAGTAGAGGGGGCGCGGACAACAATGAGCAGTTCTTC
CAISRGGADNNEQFF
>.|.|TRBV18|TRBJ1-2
TGTGCCAGCTCACCACCGGATTGGGGCACAGTTAGGGGCTACACCTTC
CASSPPDWGTVRGYTF
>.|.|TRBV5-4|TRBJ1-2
TGTGCCAGCACCGTGTTAACTGAGGGCTACACCTTT
CASTVLTEGYTF
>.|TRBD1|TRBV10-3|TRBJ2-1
TGTGCCATCAGTGAGTCTTTACAGGGGGTAATCTATGAGCAGTTCTTC
CAISESLQGVIYEQFF
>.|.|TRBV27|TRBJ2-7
TGTGCCAGTCAGCAGTCCGGACTGATCTCCTACGAGCAGTACTTC
CASQQSGLISYEQYF
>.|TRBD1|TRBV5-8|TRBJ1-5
TGTGCCAGCAGCTCTGGAACAGGGGCCGGGTTTGGCAATCAGCCCCAGCATTTT
CASSSGTGAGFGNQPQHF
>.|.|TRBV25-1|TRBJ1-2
TGTGCCAGCAGTTATGACAGGAGCTATGGCTACACCTTC
CASSYDRSYGYTF
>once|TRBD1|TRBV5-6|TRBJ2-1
TGTGCCAGCAGCCGACAGGGGGAAGTCTGGGGCAATGAGCAGTTCTTC
CASSRQGEVWGNEQFF
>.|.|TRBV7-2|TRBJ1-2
TGTGCCAGCAGCTTAGAAGTCGAGGCCTATGGCTACACCTTC
CASSLEVEAYGYTF
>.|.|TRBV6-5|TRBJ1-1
TGTGCCAGCAGTTACCATCAAATGAACACTGAAGCTTTCTTT
CASSYHQMNTEAFF